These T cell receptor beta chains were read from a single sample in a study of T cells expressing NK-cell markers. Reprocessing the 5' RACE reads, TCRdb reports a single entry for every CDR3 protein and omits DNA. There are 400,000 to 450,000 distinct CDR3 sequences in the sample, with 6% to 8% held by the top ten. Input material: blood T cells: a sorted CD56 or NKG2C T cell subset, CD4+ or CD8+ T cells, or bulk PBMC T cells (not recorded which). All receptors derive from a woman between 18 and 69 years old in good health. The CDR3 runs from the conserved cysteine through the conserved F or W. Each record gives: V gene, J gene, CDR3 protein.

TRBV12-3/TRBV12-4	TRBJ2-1	CASTFDTVRSWGEQFF
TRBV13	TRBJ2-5	CASSFLQDRVSF
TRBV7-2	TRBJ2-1	CASSLAVSKVGEQFF
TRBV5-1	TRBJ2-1	CASSLPQRTYNEQFF
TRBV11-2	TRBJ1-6	CASSLVWSPLHF
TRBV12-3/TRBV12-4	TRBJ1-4	CASSLSPDLNEKLFF
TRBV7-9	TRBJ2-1	CASSFLAGNSYNEQFF
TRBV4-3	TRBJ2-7	CASSTRRVEQYF
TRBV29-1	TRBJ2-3	CSVEGGRGADTQYF
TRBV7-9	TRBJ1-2	CASSPGQWGYTF
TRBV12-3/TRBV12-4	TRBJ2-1	CASNPQGLYNEQFF
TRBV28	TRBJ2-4	CASRFGTGRKNIQYF
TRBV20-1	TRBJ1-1	CSARDILGTEAFF
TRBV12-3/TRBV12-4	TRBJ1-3	CASSLIGNTIYF
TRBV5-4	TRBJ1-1	CASRAILNTEAFF
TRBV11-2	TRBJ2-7	CASSLDRTSVDEQYF
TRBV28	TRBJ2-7	CAPIGLGRPSYEQYF
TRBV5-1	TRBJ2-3	CASSPPRDGADTQYF
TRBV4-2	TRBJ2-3	CASSQAEEDYTDTQYF
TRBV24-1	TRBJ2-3	CATSDPGQGKQDTQYF
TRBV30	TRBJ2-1	CAWSRAFLGQGVNNEQFF
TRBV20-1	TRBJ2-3	CSASPGYTDTQYF
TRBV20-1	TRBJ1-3	CSARDGRSGNTIYF
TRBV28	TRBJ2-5	CASSRAGTGWGTQYF
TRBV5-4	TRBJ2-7	CARGRSRSYEQYF
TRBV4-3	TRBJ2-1	CASSQDADFNEQFF
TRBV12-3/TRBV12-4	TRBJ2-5	CASSPVPGQSTQYF
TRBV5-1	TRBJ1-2	CASSLTGTGGSGYGYTF
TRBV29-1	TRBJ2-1	CSVEGDRVAGGLSYNEQFF
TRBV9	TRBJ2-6	CASSVVRSGANVLTF
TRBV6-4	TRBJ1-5	CASSGGAGQPQHF
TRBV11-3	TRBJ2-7	CASSTGTVGESYF
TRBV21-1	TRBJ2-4	CASSKGDGILAKNIQYF
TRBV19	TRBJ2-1	CASTRPGTGGNEQFF
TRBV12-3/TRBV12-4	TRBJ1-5	CASSSGTAYNQPQHF
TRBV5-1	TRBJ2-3	CASTVGGGDTDTQYF
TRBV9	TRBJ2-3	CASSVGGGASDTQYF
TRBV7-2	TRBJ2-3	CASRRGQGVTDTQYF
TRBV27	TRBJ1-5	CASRPTLGYSNQPQHF
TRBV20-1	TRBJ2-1	CSAKGLASYNEQFF
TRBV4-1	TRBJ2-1	CASRPTGGGEQFF
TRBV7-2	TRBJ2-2	CASLTSANTGELFF
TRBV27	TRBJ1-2	CASSSITGDYGYTF
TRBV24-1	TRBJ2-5	CATSVFTGIETQYF
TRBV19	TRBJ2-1	CASSTLPLNEQFF
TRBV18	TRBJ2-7	CASSPMGRGVYEQYF
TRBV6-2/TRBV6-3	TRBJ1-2	CASSPGPNFYTF
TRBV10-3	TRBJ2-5	CAISESGQKYQETQYF
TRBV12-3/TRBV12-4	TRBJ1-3	CASSPRGRRGNTIYF
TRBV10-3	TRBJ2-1	CAISGRGSSYNEQFF
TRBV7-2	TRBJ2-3	CASSQRSGTGYTDTQYF
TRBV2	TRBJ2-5	CASRGQGALQETQYF
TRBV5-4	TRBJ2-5	CASSVGFQETQYF
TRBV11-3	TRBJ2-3	CASSEDGHFTDTQYF
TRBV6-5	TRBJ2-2	CASSYDRLGGELFF
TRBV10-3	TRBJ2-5	CAISESLLLQGKETQYF
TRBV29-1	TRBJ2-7	CSVEFRPTYEQYF
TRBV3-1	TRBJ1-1	CASSDGTGGAELLDTEAFF
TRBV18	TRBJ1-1	CASSPPAGWNTEAFF
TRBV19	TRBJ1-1	CASSTWDRLNTEAFF